This passage covers 3 T cell receptor beta chains from one sample sequenced in a study of regulatory T cells in long-lasting Graves disease. Assembly of TCR beta libraries relied on iRepertoire HTBI primers together with Arm-PCR of CDR3 regions. TCRdb independently ran MiXCR on the multiplex PCR reads; one entry per CDR3 protein. The profile shows 650,000 to 700,000 distinct CDR3 sequences, approximately 29% of them singletons. Indicated time point: persistent/refractory GD, antithyroid drugs over 5 years with positive TRAb. PBMC-extracted RNA yielded the TCR library. The starting material was peripheral blood mononuclear cells (PBMCs), obtained when the disease was refractory, from a patient treated with antithyroid drugs. Receptors were obtained from a female donor with Graves disease.

This clonotype was seen at least ten times. The chain joins TRBV6-5 to TRBJ1-4, with D tentatively TRBD1 (5 bases). CDR1 is MNHEY, CDR2 SVGAGI, per germline. The CDR3 runs to 16 residues. Trimming pared 2 bases from V and 0 bases from J, leaving 10 bases between. The CDR3 nucleotides are TGTGCCAGCAGTTACAGGGGCAGCCCAACTAATGAAAAACTGTTTTTT. This sequence encodes CASSYRGSPTNEKLFF.

Regarding this clonotype: A much bigger clone sits one base away, suggesting this may be a read error. The V call is TRBV6-1, the J call TRBJ2-7; 11 nucleotides agree with TRBD2. The CDR3 extends over 14 amino acids. CDR1 and CDR2 from the germline V gene are MNHNS and SASEGT. CDR3 region: CANSPSGGNYEQYF. DNA for the CDR3: TGTGCCAACAGTCCTAGCGGGGGGAACTACGAGCAGTACTTC.

There are a few counts of this clonotype. V and J are TRBV25-1 and TRBJ2-5; possible D gene TRBD1, 6 bases. V dropped 4 bases and J dropped 5 bases, with 23 bases sitting between them. The V gene's germline CDR1 is MGHDK and CDR2 SYGVNS. This CDR3 comprises 17 residues. CDR3 residues: CASSGCTGIIVLETQYF. CDR3 DNA: TGTGCCAGCAGTGGGTGCACAGGGATTATTGTTCTGGAGACCCAGTACTTC.